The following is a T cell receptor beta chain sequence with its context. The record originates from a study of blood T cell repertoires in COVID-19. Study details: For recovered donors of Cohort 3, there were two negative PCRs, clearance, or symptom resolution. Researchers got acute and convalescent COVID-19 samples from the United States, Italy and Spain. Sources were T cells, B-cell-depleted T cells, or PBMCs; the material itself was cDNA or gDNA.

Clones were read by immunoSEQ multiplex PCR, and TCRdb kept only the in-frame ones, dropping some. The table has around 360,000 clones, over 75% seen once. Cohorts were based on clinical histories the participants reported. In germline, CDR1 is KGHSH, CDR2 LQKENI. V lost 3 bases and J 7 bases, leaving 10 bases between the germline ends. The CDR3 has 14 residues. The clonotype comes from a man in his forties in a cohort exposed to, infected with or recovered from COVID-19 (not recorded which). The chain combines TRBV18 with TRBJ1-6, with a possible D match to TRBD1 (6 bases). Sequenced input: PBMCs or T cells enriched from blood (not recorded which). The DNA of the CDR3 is TGTGCCAGCTCACCGGACAGAGCGAATTCACCCCTCCACTTT. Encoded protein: CASSPDRANSPLHF.